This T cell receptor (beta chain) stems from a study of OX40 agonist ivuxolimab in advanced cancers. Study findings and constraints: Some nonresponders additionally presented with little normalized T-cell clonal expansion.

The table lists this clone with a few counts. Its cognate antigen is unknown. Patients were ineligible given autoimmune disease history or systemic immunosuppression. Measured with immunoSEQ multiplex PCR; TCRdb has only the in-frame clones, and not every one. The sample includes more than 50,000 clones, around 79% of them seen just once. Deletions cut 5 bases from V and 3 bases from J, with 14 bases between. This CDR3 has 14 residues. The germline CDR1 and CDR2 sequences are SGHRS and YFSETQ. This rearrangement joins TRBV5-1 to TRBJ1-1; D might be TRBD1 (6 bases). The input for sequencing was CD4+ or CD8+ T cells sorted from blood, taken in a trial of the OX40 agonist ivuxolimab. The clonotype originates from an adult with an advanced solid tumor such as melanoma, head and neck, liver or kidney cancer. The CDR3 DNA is TGCGCCAGCAGGAGGGGGGAAATCGACACTGAAGCTTTCTTT. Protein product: CASRRGEIDTEAFF.